Shown below are 2 T cell receptor beta chains from a single sample sequenced in a study of OX40 agonist ivuxolimab in advanced cancers. Sequencing used immunoSEQ multiplex PCR; TCRdb keeps in-frame clones, though not all of them. The table shows tens of thousands of clones, with approximately 89% occurring only once. Sequenced here: CD4+ or CD8+ T cells sorted from blood, sampled in a trial of the OX40 agonist ivuxolimab. The receptor set was obtained from an adult with an advanced solid tumor such as melanoma, head and neck, liver or kidney cancer.

This chain joins TRBV4-1 and TRBJ1-4, with 7 bases matching TRBD1. The CDR3 extends over 15 amino acids. Unmatched junction bases numbered 13, after V lost 7 bases and J lost 8 bases. Germline assignment: CDR1 MGHRA and CDR2 YSYEKL. CDR3 residues: CASTYSDRVREKLFF. The CDR3 nucleotides are TGCGCCAGCACCTATTCCGACAGGGTTCGCGAAAAACTGTTTTTT.

The gene calls are TRBV6-1 and TRBJ1-1; the D gene is possibly TRBD1 (5 bases). The germline CDR1 and CDR2 sequences are MNHNS and SASEGT. CDR3 length equals 13 residues. The V and J ends lost 7 bases and 6 bases respectively, with 15 bases between them. Here the CDR3 DNA reads TGTGCCAGCATCCGGGGGAGGCCTCCTGAAGCTTTCTTT. Translating gives CASIRGRPPEAFF.